This T cell receptor beta chain was obtained from a study of post-analysis software for immune sequencing data. On this clonotype itself: The antigen is unknown. A read error may account for a junction end that differs from germline.

Whole-study findings and limits: Among multiple sclerosis patients, normalized Chao1 diversity was significantly below that of controls.

TCR beta libraries were prepared from cDNA with unique molecular identifiers. TCRdb re-derived calls from the PCR reads in MiXCR, one entry per CDR3 protein. The table shows about 810,000 distinct CDR3 sequences, with roughly 58% occurring only once. The TCR sequence derives from a girl under 18 with multiple sclerosis. Sequenced material: blood.

The CDR3 sequence: CSARRDNHNEQVF. The CDR3 region has the DNA TGCAGTGCTAGAAGGGACAACCACAATGAGCAGGTCTTC. V is TRBV20-1 and J is TRBJ2-1; D is perhaps TRBD1 (6 bases). The V gene's germline CDR1 is DFQATT and CDR2 SNEGSKA (reference sequence). CDR3 length: 13 residues.